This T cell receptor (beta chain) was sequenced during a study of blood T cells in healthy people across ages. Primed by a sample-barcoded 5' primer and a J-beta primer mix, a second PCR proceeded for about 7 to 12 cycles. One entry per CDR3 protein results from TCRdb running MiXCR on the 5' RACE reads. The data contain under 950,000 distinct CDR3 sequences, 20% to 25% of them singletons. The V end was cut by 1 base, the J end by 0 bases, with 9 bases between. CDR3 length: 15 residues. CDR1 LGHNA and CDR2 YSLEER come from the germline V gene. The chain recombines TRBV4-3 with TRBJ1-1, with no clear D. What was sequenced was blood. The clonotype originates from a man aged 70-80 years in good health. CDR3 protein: CASSQGWKMNTEAFF. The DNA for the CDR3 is TGCGCCAGCAGCCAAGGGTGGAAGATGAACACTGAAGCTTTCTTT.